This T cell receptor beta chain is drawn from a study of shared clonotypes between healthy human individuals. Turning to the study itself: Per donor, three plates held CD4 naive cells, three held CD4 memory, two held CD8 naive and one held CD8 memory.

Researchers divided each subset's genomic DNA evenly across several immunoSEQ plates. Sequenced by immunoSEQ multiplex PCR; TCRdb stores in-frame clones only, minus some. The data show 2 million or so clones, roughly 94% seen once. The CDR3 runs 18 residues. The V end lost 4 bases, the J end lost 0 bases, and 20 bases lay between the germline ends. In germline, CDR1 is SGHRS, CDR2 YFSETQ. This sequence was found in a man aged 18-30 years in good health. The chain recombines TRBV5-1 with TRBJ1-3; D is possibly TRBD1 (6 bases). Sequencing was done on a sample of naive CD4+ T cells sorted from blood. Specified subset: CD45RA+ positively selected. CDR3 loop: CASSNPRQATFSGNTIYF. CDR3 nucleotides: TGCGCCAGCAGCAATCCAAGACAGGCGACCTTCTCTGGAAACACCATATATTTT.